The clone carrying this T cell receptor beta chain was seen only a few times. Its antigen is not known. The data are from a study of T cell repertoires in cytomegalovirus infection. Study background: An indication of both CMV infection and matching HLA type came from public TCR beta signatures. Study-wide results and limits: Frequencies of public TCR beta families were cumulated, and this identified carriers of CMV plus the relevant HLA. The ex vivo response was dominated by HLA-C-restricted CMV-specific TCR beta clonotypes.

Germline values: CDR1 SGHRS, CDR2 YFSETQ. This CDR3 spans 14 amino acids. V lost 2 bases and J lost 5, with 13 bases in between. TCRdb independently ran MiXCR on the reads; one entry per CDR3 protein. The sample has around 450,000 distinct CDR3 sequences; about 11% are singletons. The source is a human donor in good health (CMV status not recorded). Some clones in this sample may be carry-over from other donors' samples. The sequencing sample was made of PBMCs. The chain employs TRBV5-1 and TRBJ2-5; D may be TRBD1 or TRBD2 (7 bases each). Here the CDR3 DNA reads TGCGCCAGCAGCTTCAGGGGGGGCCAGGAGACCCAGTACTTC. It translates to CASSFRGGQETQYF.